This TCR beta chain was obtained from a study of CD8 T cells in ankylosing spondylitis (dated by TCRdb to between 2016 and 2019). About the full investigation: T cell receptor beta repertoires were profiled in healthy donors and ankylosing spondylitis patients so that disease-linked TCR variants could be found. In total, the full study cohort was made up of 110 or so healthy donors and 20 to 25 ankylosing spondylitis patients. Peripheral blood was sampled, and synovial fluid was additionally collected from ankylosing spondylitis patients. Overall results and qualifications from the work: According to the report, matched synovial fluid samples from ankylosing spondylitis patients were significantly enriched for the disease-linked clones. The disease-linked clones had a CD8+ phenotype and were found at relatively low frequencies in peripheral blood. Some TCR beta motif variants had previously been reported in synovial fluid and blood of reactive arthritis patients, which suggested common disease-initiation mechanisms. A TCR beta motif made up of about eight highly homologous amino acid variants appeared to be characteristic of blood from ankylosing spondylitis patients.

This clonotype was seen at least ten times. Its antigen remains undetermined. Base qualities are not at hand, and no much larger clone is one base apart. The CDR3 starts with the cysteine, ends with the phenylalanine, and has 17 residues. The only DNA kept is the CDR3, 51 bases in frame from the first base. V is trimmed back by 4 bases and J by 10 bases, and the junction contains 17 bases that no gene match accounts for. From the germline V gene, CDR1 is SGDLS and CDR2 is YYNGEE. Sequencing was carried out with an Illumina HiSeq 2500. TCR beta libraries were prepared by quantitative 5'-RACE with molecular barcodes. Turning to the authors' computational methods: A new computational method based on a probabilistic model of VDJ rearrangement was used to identify disease-linked TCR variants. TCRdb took the public reads, trimmed them with fastp at Q25, ran MiXCR for clone calling and kept in-frame beta chains. Rows matching on CDR3 protein sequence are summarized as one entry with the most common DNA and genes. In this record, the V and J calls reflect TCRdb's handling and not the investigators' own analysis. Within this sample are about 39,000 distinct CDR3 sequences, with about 4.2% of them counted one time only. The top ten constitute about 4% of the sample.

In this chain, TRBV9 is recombined with TRBJ1-6; 7 bases in between match TRBD1. This TCR derives from a female donor with ankylosing spondylitis or in good health (not recorded which). The sequenced sample consisted of blood, either unsorted or a sorted T cell fraction (not recorded which). The CDR3 protein sequence reads: CASSPEIGQESTSPLHF. The bases read TGTGCCAGCAGCCCAGAAATCGGACAGGAGAGCACCTCACCCCTCCACTTT.